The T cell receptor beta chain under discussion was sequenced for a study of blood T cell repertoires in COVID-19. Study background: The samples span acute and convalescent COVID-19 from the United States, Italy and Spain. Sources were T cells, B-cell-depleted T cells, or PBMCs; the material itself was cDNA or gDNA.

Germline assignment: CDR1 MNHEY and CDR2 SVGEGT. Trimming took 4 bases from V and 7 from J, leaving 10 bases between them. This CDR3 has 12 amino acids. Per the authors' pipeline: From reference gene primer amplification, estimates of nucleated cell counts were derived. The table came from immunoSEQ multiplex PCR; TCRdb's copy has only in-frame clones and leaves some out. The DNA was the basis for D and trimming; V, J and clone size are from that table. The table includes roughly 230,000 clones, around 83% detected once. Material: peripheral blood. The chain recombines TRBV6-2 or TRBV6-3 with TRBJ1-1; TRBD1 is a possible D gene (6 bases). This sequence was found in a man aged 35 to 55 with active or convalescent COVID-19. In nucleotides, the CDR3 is TGTGCCAGCAGTTCACAGGGCTTTGAAGCTTTCTTT. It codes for CASSSQGFEAFF.